This section outlines one T cell receptor beta chain sequence together with its context. These data originate in a study of blood T cell repertoires in COVID-19. Assay used: immunoSEQ multiplex PCR; TCRdb lists only in-frame clones, some missing. The data contain some 190,000 clones, roughly nine tenths of them singletons. V dropped 0 bases and J dropped 4 bases, with 13 bases sitting between them. The CDR3 runs to 15 residues. The germline V gene has CDR1 SGHRS and CDR2 YFSETQ. The chain couples TRBV5-1 to TRBJ1-1; D remains ambiguous. This receptor was identified in a woman in her forties with acute COVID-19. Input material: PBMCs or T cells enriched from blood (not recorded which). CDR3 in amino acids: CASSLGQRVITEAFF. The CDR3 bases are TGCGCCAGCAGCTTGGGGCAGAGGGTAATCACTGAAGCTTTCTTT.